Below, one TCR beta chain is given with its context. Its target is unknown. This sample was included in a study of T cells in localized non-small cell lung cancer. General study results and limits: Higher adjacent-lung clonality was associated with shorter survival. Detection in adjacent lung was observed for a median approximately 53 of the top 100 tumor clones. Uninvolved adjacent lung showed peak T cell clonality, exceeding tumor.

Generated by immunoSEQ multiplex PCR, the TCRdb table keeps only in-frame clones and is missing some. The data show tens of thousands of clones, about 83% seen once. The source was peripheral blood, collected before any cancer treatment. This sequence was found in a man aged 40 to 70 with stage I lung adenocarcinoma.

CDR3 loop: CASSLTSGELFF. The CDR3 DNA sequence: TGTGCCAGCAGCCTTACTAGCGGGGAGCTGTTTTTT. V is TRBV7-8 and J is TRBJ2-2; D may be TRBD2 (5 bases). V was clipped by 5 bases and J by 7 bases, with 8 bases between them. The CDR3 totals 12 residues. Germline CDR1 is SGHVS and CDR2 is FQNEAQ.